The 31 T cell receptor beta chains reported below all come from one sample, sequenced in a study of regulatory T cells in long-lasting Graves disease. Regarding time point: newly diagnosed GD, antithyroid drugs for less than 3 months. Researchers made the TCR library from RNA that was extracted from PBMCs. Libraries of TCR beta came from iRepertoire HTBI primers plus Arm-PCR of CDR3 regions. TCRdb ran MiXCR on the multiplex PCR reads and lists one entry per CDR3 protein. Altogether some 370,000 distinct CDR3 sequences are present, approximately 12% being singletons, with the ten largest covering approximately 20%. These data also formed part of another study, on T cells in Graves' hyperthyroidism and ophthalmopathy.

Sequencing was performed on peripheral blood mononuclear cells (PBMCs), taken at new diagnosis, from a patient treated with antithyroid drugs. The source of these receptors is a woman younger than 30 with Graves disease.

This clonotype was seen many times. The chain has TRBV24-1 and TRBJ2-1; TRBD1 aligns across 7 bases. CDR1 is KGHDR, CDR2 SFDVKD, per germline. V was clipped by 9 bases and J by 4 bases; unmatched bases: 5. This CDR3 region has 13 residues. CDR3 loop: CATVGQSYNEQFF. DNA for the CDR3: TGTGCCACCGTGGGACAGTCGTACAATGAGCAGTTCTTC.

CDR3 amino acids: CASSDLWGLASHTQYF. For the CDR3, the DNA is TGTGCCAGCAGTGATTTGTGGGGACTAGCCTCCCATACGCAGTATTTT. The V call is TRBV2, the J call TRBJ2-3, with 9 positions matching TRBD2. Germline V gene sequence: CDR1 SNHLY, CDR2 FYNNEI. The CDR3 has 16 amino acids. Trimming took 3 bases from V and 7 from J; bases not matched to a gene: 11.

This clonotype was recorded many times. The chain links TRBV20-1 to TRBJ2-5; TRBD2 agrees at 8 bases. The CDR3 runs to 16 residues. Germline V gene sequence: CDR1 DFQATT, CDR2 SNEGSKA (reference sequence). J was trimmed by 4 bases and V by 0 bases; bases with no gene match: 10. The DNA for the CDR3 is TGCAGTGCTAGAGATCCCAGCGGGAGATTAGGAGAGACCCAGTACTTC. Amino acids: CSARDPSGRLGETQYF.

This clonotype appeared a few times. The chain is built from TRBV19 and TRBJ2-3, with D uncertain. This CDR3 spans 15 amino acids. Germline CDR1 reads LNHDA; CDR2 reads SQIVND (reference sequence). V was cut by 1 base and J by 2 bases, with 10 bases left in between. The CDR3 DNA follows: TGTGCCAGTAGTATAGTTTCAGGCCCCACAGATACGCAGTATTTT. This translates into CASSIVSGPTDTQYF.

The CDR3 loop reads CARSGEGLTNEKLFF. Here the CDR3 DNA reads TGTGCCAGGTCAGGAGAGGGCCTGACGAATGAAAAACTGTTTTTT. This rearrangement joins TRBV6-4 to TRBJ1-4; D gene uncertain. Germline-derived CDR1 and CDR2 are MRHNA and SNTAGT. CDR3 length: 15 amino acids. The V gene lost 9 bases and the J gene lost 5 bases, with 19 bases spanning the gap.

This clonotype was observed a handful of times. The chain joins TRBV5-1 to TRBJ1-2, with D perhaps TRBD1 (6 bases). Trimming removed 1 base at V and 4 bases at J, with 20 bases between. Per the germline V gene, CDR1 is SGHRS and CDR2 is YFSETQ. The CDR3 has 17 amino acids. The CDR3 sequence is CASSLQPPGVGSYGYTF. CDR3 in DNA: TGCGCCAGCAGCTTGCAACCGCCAGGGGTGGGCTCCTATGGCTACACCTTC.

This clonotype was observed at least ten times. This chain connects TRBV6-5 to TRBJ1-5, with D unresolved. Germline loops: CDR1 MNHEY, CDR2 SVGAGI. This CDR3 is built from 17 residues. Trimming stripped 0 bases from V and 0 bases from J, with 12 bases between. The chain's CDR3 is CASSYSLVVYSNQPQHF. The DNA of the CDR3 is TGTGCCAGCAGTTACTCTCTCGTAGTGTATAGCAATCAGCCCCAGCATTTT.

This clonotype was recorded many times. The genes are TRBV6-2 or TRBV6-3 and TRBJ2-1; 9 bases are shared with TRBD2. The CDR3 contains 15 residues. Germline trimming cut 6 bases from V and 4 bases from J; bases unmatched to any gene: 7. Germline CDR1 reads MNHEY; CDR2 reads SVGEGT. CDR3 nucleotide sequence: TGTGCCAGCAGCCGAGCGGGGGGCCCATACAATGAGCAGTTCTTC. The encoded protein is CASSRAGGPYNEQFF.

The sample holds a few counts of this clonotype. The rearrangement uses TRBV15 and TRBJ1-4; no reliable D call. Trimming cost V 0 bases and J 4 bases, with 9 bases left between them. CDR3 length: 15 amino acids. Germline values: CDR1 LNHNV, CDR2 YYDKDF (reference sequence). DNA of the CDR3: TGTGCCACCAGCAGAGATCTGGGAATTAATGAAAAACTGTTTTTT. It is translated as CATSRDLGINEKLFF.

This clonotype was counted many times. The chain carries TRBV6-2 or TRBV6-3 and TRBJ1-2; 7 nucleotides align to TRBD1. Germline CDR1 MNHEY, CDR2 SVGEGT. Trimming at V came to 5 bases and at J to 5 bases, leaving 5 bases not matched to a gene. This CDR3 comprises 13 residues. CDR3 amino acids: CASSPQGGYGYTF. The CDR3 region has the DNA TGTGCCAGCAGTCCGCAGGGGGGGTATGGCTACACCTTC.

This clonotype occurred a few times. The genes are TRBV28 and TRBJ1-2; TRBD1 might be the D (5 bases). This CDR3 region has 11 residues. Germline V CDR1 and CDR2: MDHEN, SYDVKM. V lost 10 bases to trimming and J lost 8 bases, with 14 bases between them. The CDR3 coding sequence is TGTGCCACTCACTCAGGGTACGGCTACACCTTC. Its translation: CATHSGYGYTF.

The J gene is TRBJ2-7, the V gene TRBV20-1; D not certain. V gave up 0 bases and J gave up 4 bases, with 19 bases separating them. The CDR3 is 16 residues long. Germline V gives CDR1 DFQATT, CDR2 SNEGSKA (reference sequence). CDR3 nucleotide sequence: TGCAGTGCTAGAGATCTACGAGAGCAGAGGATTTACGAGCAGTACTTC. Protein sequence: CSARDLREQRIYEQYF.

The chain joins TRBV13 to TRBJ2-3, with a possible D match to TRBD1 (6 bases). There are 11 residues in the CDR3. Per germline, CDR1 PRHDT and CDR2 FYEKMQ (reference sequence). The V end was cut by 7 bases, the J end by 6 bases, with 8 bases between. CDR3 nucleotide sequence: TGTGCCAGCAAAGGACAGGATACGCAGTATTTT. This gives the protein CASKGQDTQYF.

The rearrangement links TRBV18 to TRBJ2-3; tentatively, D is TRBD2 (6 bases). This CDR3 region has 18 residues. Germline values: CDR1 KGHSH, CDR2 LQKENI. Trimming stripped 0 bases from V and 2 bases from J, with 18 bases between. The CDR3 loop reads CASSPPRGLERHTDTQYF. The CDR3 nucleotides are TGTGCCAGCTCACCACCGAGGGGACTGGAGAGACACACAGATACGCAGTATTTT.

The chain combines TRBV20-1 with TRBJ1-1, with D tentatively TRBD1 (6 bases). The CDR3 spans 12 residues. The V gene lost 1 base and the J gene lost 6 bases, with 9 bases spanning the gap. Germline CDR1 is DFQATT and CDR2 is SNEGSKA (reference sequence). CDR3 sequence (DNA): TGCAGTGCTAGAGGGACAGTCCCTGAAGCTTTCTTT. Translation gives CSARGTVPEAFF.

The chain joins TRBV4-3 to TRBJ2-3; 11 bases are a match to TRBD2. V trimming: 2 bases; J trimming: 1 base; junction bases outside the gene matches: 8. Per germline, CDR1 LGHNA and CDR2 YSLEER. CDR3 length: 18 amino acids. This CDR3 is CASSQHNRLAGRTDTQYF. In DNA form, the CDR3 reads TGCGCCAGCAGCCAACATAATAGACTAGCGGGACGCACAGATACGCAGTATTTT.

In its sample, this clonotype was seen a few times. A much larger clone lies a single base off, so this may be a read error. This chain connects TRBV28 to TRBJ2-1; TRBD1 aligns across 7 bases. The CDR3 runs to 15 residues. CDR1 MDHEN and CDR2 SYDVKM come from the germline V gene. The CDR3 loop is CASSYGTAHRNEQLF. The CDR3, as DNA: TGTGCCAGCAGCTACGGGACAGCCCATCGGAATGAGCAGCTCTTC.

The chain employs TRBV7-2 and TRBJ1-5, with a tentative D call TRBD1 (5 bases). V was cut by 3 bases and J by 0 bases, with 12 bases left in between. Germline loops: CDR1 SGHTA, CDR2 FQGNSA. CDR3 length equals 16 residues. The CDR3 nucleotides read TGTGCCAGCAGCTTCGAGGGGATGTATAGCAATCAGCCCCAGCATTTT. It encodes CASSFEGMYSNQPQHF. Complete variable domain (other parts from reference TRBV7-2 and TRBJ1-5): GAGVSQSPSNKVTEKGKDVELRCDPISGHTALYWYRQSLGQGLEFLIYFQGNSAPDKSGLPSDRFSAERTGGSVSTLTIQRTQQEDSAVYLCASSFEGMYSNQPQHFGDGTRLSIL.

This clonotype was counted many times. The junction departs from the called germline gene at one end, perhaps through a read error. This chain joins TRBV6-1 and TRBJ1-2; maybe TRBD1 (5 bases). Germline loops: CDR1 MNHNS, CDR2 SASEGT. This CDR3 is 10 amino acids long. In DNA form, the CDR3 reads TGTGCCAGCAGGGAGGAGGGACTCCACTTC. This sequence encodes CASREEGLHF.

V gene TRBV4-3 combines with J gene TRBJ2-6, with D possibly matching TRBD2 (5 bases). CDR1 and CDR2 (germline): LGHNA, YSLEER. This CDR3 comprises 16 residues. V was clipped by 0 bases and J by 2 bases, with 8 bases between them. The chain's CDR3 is CASSQDLRAGANVLTF. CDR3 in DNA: TGCGCCAGCAGCCAAGATTTGAGGGCTGGGGCCAACGTCCTGACTTTC.

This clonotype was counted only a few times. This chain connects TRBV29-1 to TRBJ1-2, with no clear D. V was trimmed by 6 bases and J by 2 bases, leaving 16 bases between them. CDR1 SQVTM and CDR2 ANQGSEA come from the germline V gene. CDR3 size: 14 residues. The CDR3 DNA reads TGCAGCGTCCTGCTAGTGATCCCGAACTATGGCTACACCTTC. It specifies CSVLLVIPNYGYTF.

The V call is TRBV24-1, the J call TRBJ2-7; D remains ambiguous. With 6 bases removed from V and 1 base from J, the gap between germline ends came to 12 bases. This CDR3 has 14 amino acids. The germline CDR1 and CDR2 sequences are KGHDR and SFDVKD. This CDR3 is CATSRVGTSYEQYV. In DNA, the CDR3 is TGTGCCACCAGTAGGGTAGGAACTTCCTACGAGCAGTACGTC.

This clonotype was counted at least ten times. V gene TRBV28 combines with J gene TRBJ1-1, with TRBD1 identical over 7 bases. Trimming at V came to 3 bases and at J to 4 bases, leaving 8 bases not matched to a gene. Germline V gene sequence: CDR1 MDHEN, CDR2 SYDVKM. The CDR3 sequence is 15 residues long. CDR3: CASSFWPAGGTEAFF. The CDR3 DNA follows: TGTGCCAGCAGTTTTTGGCCGGCAGGGGGCACTGAAGCTTTCTTT.

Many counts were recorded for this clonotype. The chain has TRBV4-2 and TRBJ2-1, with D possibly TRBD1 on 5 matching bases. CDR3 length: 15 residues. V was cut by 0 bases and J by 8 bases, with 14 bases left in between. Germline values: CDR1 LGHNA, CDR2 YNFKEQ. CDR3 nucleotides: TGTGCCAGCAGCCAAGATGGACCGACCAGGGATGAGCAGTTCTTC. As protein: CASSQDGPTRDEQFF.

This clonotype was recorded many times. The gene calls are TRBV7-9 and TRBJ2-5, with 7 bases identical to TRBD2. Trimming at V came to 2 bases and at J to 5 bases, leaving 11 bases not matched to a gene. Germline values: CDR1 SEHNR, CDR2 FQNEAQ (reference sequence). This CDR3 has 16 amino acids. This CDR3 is CASSLIRGRRRETQYF. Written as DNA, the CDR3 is TGTGCCAGCAGCTTAATCCGCGGGAGACGGAGGGAGACCCAGTACTTC.

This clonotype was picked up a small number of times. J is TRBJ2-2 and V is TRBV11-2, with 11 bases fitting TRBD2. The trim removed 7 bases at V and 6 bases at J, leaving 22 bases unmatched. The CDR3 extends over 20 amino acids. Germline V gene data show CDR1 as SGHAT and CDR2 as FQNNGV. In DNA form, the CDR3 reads TGTGCCAGCACCCAGGGGGCCTCCCGGCCTAGCGGGAGGATTGCCGGGGAGCTGTTTTTT. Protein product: CASTQGASRPSGRIAGELFF. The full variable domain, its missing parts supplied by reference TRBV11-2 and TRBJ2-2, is EAGVAQSPRYKIIEKRQSVAFWCNPISGHATLYWYQQILGQGPKLLIQFQNNGVVDDSQLPKDRFSAERLKGVDSTLKIQPAKLEDSAVYLCASTQGASRPSGRIAGELFFGEGSRLTVL.

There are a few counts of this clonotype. CDR3 DNA sequence: TGTGCCAGCAGCCTCGGACAGGCCATCAAGGGAGAGCAGTTCTTC. Its translation: CASSLGQAIKGEQFF. The V gene is TRBV6-2 or TRBV6-3, the J gene TRBJ2-1, with 7 bases aligning to TRBD1. CDR1 is MNHEY, CDR2 SVGEGT, per germline. Trimming at V came to 6 bases and at J to 10 bases, leaving 15 bases not matched to a gene. The CDR3 runs 15 residues.

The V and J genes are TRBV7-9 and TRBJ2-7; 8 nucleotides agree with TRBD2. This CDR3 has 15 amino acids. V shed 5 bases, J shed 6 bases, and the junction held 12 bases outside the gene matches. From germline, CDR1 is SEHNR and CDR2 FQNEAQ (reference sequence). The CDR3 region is CASSLGIAGFGEQYF. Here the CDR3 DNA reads TGTGCCAGCAGCCTGGGCATAGCGGGATTCGGCGAGCAGTACTTC.

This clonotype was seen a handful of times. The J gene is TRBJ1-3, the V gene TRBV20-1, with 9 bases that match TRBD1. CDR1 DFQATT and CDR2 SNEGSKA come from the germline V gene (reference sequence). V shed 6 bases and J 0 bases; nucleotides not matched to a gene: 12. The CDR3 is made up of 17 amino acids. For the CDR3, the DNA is TGCAGTGCCCCGGTCGGGACAGGGTTTCTCTCTGGAAACACCATATATTTT. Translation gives CSAPVGTGFLSGNTIYF.

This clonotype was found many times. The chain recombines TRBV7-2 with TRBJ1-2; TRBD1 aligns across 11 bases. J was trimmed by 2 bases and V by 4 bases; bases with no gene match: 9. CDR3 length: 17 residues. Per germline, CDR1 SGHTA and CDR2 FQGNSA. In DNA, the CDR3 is TGTGCCAGCAGCTCTCGGACAGGGGGCTCTTTGAACTATGGCTACACCTTC. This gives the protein CASSSRTGGSLNYGYTF.

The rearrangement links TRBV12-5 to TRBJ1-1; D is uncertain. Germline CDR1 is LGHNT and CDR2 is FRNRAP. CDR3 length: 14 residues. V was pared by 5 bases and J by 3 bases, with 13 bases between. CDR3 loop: CASGVAGVDTEAFF. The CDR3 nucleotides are TGTGCTAGTGGTGTCGCCGGGGTTGACACTGAAGCTTTCTTT. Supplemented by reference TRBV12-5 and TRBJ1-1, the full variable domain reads DARVTQTPRHKVTEMGQEVTMRCQPILGHNTVFWYRQTMMQGLELLAYFRNRAPLDDSGMPKDRFSAEMPDATLATLKIQPSEPRDSAVYFCASGVAGVDTEAFFGQGTRLTVV.